One sample yielded the 5 T cell receptor beta chains listed below, sequenced in a study of T cell changes during pregnancy in multiple sclerosis. Measured with immunoSEQ multiplex PCR; TCRdb has only the in-frame clones, and not every one. The data hold about 67,000 clones, with approximately 91% observed a single time. Specimen: peripheral blood, collected in the second trimester of pregnancy. These receptors were collected from a female donor with multiple sclerosis, enrolled in a pregnancy study.

The chain links TRBV30 to TRBJ1-2, with 8 positions matching TRBD1. With V trimmed by 8 bases and J by 4 bases, 6 bases remained unmatched. There are 12 residues in the CDR3. Germline V gene lookup returns CDR1 GTSNPN and CDR2 SVGIG (reference sequence). The CDR3: CAAQQGGYGYTF. CDR3 nucleotides: TGTGCCGCACAACAGGGGGGCTATGGCTACACCTTC.

CDR3 in DNA: TGTGCCAGTAGTATGGGGGACAGGGGCATGTACGAGCAGTACTTC. Its translation is CASSMGDRGMYEQYF. The chain recombines TRBV19 with TRBJ2-7; TRBD1 aligns across 10 bases. Losses at the gene ends were 3 bases for V and 4 bases for J; bases not matched to a gene: 6. Looked up from germline, CDR1 is LNHDA and CDR2 is SQIVND (reference sequence). The CDR3 is made up of 15 amino acids.

The chain joins TRBV6-1 to TRBJ1-1, with 7 bases lining up with TRBD1. Germline CDR1 and CDR2: MNHNS and SASEGT. The V gene end was trimmed by 6 bases and the J gene end by 3 bases; junction bases not matched to a gene: 7. The CDR3 sequence is 14 residues long. CDR3 DNA sequence: TGTGCCAGCAGGCCCGGGACAGACCACACTGAAGCTTTCTTT. As protein: CASRPGTDHTEAFF.

This chain connects TRBV19 to TRBJ2-3, with D maybe TRBD2 (5 bases). Trimming took 4 bases from V and 8 from J, leaving 16 bases between them. Germline V lookup: CDR1 LNHDA, CDR2 SQIVND (reference sequence). This CDR3 comprises 14 residues. This chain's CDR3 is CASSSEGPDLTQYF. The CDR3 DNA is TGTGCCAGTAGTAGCGAGGGTCCGGACCTTACGCAGTATTTT.

V gene TRBV14 combines with J gene TRBJ2-7; no definite D call. The germline gives CDR1 SGHDN, CDR2 FVKESK. Trimming removed 2 bases at V and 9 bases at J, with 8 bases between. There are 11 residues in the CDR3. CDR3 DNA: TGTGCCAGCAGCCAACGTGAACTGCAGTACTTC. Translation gives CASSQRELQYF.